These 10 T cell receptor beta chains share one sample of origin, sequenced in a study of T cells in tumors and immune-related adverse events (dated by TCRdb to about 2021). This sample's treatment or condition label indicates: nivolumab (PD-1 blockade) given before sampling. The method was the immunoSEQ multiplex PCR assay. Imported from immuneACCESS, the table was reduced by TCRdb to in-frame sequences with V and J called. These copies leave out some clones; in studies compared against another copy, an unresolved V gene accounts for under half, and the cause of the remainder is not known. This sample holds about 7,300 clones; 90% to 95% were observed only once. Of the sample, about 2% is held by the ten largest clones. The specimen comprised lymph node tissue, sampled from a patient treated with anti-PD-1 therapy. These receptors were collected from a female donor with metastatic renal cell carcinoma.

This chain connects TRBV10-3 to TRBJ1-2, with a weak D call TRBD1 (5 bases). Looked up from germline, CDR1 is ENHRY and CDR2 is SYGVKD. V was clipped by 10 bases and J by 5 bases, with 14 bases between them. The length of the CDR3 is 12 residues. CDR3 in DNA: TGTGCCAGCAATACAGGCACATATGGCTACACCTTC. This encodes CASNTGTYGYTF.

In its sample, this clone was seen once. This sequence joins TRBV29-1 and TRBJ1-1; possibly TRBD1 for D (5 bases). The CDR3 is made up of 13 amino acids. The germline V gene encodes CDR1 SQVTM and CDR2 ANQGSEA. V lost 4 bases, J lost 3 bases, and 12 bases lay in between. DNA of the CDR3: TGCAGCGTTGCCCGGGGGGATTACACTGAAGCTTTCTTT. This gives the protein CSVARGDYTEAFF. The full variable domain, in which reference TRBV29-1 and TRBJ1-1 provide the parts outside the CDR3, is SAVISQKPSRDICQRGTSLTIQCQVDSQVTMMFWYRQQPGQSLTLIATANQGSEATYESGFVIDKFPISRPNLTFSTLTVSNMSPEDSSIYLCSVARGDYTEAFFGQGTRLTVV.

CDR3 bases: TGCGCCAGCAGCTTGGAGTCCATTACAGGGGACCTTTTCTTCTCCTACAATGAGCAGTTCTTC. This sequence encodes CASSLESITGDLFFSYNEQFF. The chain recombines TRBV5-1 with TRBJ2-1; 7 bases map to TRBD1. The CDR3 runs to 21 residues. Germline V CDR1 and CDR2: SGHRS, YFSETQ. The trim removed 0 bases at V and 0 bases at J, leaving 18 bases unmatched.

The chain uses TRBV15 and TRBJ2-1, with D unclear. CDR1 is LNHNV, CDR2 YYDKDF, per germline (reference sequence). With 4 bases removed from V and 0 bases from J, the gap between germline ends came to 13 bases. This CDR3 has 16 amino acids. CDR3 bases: TGTGCCACCAGCAACCACACATACAGCTCCTACAATGAGCAGTTCTTC. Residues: CATSNHTYSSYNEQFF.

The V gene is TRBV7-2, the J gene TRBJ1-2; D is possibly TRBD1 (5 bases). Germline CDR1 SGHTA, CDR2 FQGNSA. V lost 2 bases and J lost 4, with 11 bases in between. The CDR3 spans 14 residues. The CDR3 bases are TGTGCCAGCAGCTTAAGTGGGGCGAGCTATGGCTACACCTTC. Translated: CASSLSGASYGYTF. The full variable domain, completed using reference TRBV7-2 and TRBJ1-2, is GAGVSQSPSNKVTEKGKDVELRCDPISGHTALYWYRQSLGQGLEFLIYFQGNSAPDKSGLPSDRFSAERTGGSVSTLTIQRTQQEDSAVYLCASSLSGASYGYTFGSGTRLTVV.

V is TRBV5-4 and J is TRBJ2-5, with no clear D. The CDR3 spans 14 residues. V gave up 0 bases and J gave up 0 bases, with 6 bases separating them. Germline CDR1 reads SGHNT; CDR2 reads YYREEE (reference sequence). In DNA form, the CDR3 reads TGTGCCAGCAGCTTGGTCGACCACCAAGAGACCCAGTACTTC. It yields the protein CASSLVDHQETQYF.

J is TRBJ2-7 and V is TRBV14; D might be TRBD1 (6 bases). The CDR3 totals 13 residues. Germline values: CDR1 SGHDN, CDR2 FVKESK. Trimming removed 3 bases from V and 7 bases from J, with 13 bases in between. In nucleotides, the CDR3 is TGTGCCAGCAGCCAGATCGGGACACGGGAGCAGTACTTC. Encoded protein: CASSQIGTREQYF.

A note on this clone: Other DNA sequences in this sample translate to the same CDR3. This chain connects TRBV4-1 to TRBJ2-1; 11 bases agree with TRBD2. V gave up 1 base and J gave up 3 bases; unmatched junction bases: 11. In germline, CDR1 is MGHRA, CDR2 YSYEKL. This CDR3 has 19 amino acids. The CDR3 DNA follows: TGCGCCAGCAGCCAAGGCCGGCTAGCGGGGGGAAGTTTCTACAATGAGCAGTTCTTC. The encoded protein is CASSQGRLAGGSFYNEQFF.

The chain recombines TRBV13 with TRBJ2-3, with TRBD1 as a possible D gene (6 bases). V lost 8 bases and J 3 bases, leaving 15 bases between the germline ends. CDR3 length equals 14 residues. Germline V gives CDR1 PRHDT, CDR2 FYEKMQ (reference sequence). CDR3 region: CASASRGSTDTQYF. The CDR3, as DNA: TGTGCCAGCGCCTCCAGGGGAAGTACAGATACGCAGTATTTT. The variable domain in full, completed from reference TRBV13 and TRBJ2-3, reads AAGVIQSPRHLIKEKRETATLKCYPIPRHDTVYWYQQGPGQDPQFLISFYEKMQSDKGSIPDRFSAQQFSDYHSELNMSSLELGDSALYFCASASRGSTDTQYFGPGTRLTVL.

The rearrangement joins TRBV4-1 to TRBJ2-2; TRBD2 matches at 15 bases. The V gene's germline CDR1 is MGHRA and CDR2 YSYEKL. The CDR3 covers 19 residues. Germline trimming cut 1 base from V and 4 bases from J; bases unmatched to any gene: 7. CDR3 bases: TGCGCCAGCAGCCAAGGGACTAGCGGGAGGGGGGCAGGCACCGGGGAGCTGTTTTTT. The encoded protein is CASSQGTSGRGAGTGELFF.